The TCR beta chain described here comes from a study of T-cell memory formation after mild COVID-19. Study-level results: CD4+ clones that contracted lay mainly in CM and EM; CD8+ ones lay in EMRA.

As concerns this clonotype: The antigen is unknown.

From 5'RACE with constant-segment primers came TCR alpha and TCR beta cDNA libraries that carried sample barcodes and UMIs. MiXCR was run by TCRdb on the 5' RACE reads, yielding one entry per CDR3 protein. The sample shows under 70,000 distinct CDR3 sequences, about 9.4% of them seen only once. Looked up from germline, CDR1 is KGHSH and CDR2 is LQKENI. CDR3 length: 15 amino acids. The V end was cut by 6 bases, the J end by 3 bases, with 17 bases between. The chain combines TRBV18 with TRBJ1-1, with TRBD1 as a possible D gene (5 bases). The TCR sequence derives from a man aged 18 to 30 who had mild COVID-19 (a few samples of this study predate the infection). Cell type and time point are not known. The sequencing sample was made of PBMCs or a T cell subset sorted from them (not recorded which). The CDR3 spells CASSPSPRGHTEAFF. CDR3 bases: TGTGCCAGCTCCCCCTCCCCTAGGGGACACACTGAAGCTTTCTTT.